Described below is a single T cell receptor (beta chain) sequence and its context. The antigen is unknown. The primer mix had 60 Vbeta and 13 Jbeta primers. Method: immunoSEQ multiplex PCR; TCRdb's copy keeps in-frame clones and lacks some. The sample includes around 100,000 clones, approximately 85% of them seen just once. This record belongs to a study of cytomegalovirus exposure and HLA in healthy donors. Overall study results and limits: A later analysis linked a missense variant in DCLRE1C to the trimming of TCR beta V and J genes. Donor immune exposure was known only as CMV serostatus. TRBV6-2, TRBV6-3 and some other V segments were excluded as indistinguishable.

Trimming took off 0 bases at V and 4 bases at J, with 14 bases between the two ends. This CDR3 contains 16 residues. CDR1 and CDR2 (germline): SGDLS, YYNGEE. The clonotype comes from a woman younger than 35 in good health and CMV-seropositive. Sequenced sample: PBMCs. The chain carries TRBV9 and TRBJ1-3; the D is unclear. The DNA for the CDR3 is TGTGCCAGCAGCGTAGCGTCGGGAATTGCCGGAAACACCATATATTTT. This sequence encodes CASSVASGIAGNTIYF.